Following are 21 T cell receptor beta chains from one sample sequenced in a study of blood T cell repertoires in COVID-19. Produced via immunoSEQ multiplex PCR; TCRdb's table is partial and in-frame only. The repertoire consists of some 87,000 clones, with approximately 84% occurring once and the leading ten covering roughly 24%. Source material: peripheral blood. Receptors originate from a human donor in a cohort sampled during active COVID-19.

The CDR3 here is CASSLKWLAGSEQFF. CDR3 bases: TGTGCCAGCAGTTTGAAGTGGCTAGCGGGATCTGAGCAGTTCTTC. The V call is TRBV27, the J call TRBJ2-1; 9 bases line up with TRBD2. CDR3 length: 15 residues. Looked up from germline, CDR1 is MNHEY and CDR2 is SMNVEV (reference sequence). With 3 bases clipped from V and 9 bases from J, the junction kept 9 bases outside the gene matches.

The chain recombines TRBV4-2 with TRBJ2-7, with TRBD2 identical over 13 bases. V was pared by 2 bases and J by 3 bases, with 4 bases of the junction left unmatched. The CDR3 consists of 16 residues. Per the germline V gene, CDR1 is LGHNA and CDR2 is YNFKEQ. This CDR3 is CASSQSTSGRIYEQYF. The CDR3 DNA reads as TGTGCCAGCAGCCAATCGACTAGCGGGAGGATCTACGAGCAGTACTTC.

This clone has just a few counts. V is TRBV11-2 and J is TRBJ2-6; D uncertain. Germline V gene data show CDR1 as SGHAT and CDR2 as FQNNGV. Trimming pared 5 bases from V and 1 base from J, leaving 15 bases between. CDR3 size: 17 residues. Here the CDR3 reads CASSLTIPGSGANVLTF. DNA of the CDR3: TGTGCCAGCAGCCTCACTATCCCCGGTTCTGGGGCCAACGTCCTGACTTTC. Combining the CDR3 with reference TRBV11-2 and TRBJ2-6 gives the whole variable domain EAGVAQSPRYKIIEKRQSVAFWCNPISGHATLYWYQQILGQGPKLLIQFQNNGVVDDSQLPKDRFSAERLKGVDSTLKIQPAKLEDSAVYLCASSLTIPGSGANVLTFGAGSRLTVL.

The CDR3 reads CASSASGATEAFF. In nucleotides, the CDR3 is TGCGCCAGCAGTGCCTCTGGGGCGACTGAAGCTTTCTTT. The V gene is TRBV10-1, the J gene TRBJ1-1; the D gene is possibly TRBD1 (5 bases). V was shortened by 4 bases and J by 5 bases, with 11 bases between the two germline ends. The CDR3 is made up of 13 amino acids. The V gene's germline CDR1 is WNHNN and CDR2 SYGVQD (reference sequence).

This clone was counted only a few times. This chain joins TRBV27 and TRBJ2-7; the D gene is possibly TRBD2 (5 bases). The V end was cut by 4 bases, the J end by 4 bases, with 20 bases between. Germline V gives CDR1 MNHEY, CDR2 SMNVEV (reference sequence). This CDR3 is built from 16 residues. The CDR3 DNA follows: TGTGCCAGCAGTTCCCTAGTGCTAGCACAAAAGTACGAGCAGTACTTC. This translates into CASSSLVLAQKYEQYF.

CDR3 loop: CASSGGTVPNEQYF. CDR3 nucleotide sequence: TGCGCCAGCAGCGGAGGGACGGTACCTAACGAGCAGTACTTC. This chain joins TRBV5-1 and TRBJ2-7, with D possibly TRBD2 on 6 matching bases. CDR1 and CDR2 from the germline V gene are SGHRS and YFSETQ. Trimming stripped 4 bases from V and 5 bases from J, with 16 bases between. This CDR3 spans 14 amino acids.

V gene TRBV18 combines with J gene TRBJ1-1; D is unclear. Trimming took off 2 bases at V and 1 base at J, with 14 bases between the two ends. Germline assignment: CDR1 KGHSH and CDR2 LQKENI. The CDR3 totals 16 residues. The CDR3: CASSPDQARPNTEAFF. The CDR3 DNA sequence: TGTGCCAGCTCACCAGACCAAGCTAGGCCGAACACTGAAGCTTTCTTT.

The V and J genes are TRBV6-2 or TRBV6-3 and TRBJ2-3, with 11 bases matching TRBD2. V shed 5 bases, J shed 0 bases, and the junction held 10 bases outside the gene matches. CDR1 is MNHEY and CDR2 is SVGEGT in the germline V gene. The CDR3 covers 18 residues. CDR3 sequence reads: CASSPGLAGGSSTDTQYF. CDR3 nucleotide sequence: TGTGCCAGCAGTCCCGGACTAGCGGGCGGTTCTAGCACAGATACGCAGTATTTT.

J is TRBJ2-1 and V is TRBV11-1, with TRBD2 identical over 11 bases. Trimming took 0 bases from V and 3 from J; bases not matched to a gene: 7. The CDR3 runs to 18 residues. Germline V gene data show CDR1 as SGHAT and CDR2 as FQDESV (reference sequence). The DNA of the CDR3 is TGTGCCAGCAGCTTAGCCTGGGGGACTAGCGGCGACTACAATGAGCAGTTCTTC. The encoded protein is CASSLAWGTSGDYNEQFF. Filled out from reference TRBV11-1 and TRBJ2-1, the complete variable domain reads EAEVAQSPRYKITEKSQAVAFWCDPISGHATLYWYRQILGQGPELLVQFQDESVVDDSQLPKDRFSAERLKGVDSTLKIQPAELGDSAMYLCASSLAWGTSGDYNEQFFGPGTRLTVL.

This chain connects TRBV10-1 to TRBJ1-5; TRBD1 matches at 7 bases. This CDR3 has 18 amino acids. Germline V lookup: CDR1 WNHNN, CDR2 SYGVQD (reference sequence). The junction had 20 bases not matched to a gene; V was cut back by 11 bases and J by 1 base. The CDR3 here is CARICAYRGIYSNQPQHF. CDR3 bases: TGCGCCCGCATTTGTGCTTACAGGGGTATTTACAGCAATCAGCCCCAGCATTTT.

The chain's CDR3 is CAISEGGQGYNSPLHF. CDR3 bases: TGTGCCATCAGTGAGGGGGGACAGGGGTATAATTCACCCCTCCACTTT. V and J are TRBV10-3 and TRBJ1-6; TRBD1 matches 10 bases. This CDR3 spans 16 amino acids. Germline V gives CDR1 ENHRY, CDR2 SYGVKD. The V and J ends lost 2 bases and 4 bases, in that order; junction bases with no gene match: 2.

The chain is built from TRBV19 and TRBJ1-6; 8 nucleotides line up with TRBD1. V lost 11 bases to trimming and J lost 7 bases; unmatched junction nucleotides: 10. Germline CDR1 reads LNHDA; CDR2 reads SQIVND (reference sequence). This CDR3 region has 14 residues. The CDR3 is CAVAPGQVNSPLHF. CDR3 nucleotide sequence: TGTGCCGTAGCACCGGGACAGGTAAATTCACCCCTCCACTTT.

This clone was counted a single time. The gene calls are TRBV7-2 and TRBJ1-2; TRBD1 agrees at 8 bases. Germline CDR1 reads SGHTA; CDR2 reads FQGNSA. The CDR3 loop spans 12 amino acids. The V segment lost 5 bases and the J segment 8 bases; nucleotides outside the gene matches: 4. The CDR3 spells CASSLGTGGYTF. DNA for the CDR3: TGTGCCAGCAGCCTGGGGACAGGAGGCTACACCTTC.

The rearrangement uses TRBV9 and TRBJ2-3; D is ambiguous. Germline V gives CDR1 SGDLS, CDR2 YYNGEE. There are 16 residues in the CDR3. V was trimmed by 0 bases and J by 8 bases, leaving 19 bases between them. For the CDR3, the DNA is TGTGCCAGCAGCGTAGGACCGGGTGGGTCGGGTGGTACGCAGTATTTT. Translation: CASSVGPGGSGGTQYF.

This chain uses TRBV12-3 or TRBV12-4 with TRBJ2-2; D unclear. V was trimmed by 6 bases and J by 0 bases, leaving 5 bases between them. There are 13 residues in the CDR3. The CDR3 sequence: CASRLSNTGELFF. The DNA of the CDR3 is TGTGCCAGCAGACTGTCGAACACCGGGGAGCTGTTTTTT.

The DNA for the CDR3 is TGTGCCAGCAGCGGGGACAGGTTATCAACTGAAGCTTTCTTT. This translates into CASSGDRLSTEAFF. This rearrangement joins TRBV9 to TRBJ1-1; TRBD1 matches 8 bases. The junction had 6 bases not matched to a gene; V was cut back by 3 bases and J by 5 bases. The CDR3 has 14 residues. The germline V gene has CDR1 SGDLS and CDR2 YYNGEE.

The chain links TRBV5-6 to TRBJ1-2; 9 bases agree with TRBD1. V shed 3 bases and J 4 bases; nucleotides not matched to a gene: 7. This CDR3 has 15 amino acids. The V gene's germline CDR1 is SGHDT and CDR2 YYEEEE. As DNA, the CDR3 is TGTGCCAGCAGCTGGCGACAGGGGGTCATCTATGGCTACACCTTC. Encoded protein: CASSWRQGVIYGYTF.

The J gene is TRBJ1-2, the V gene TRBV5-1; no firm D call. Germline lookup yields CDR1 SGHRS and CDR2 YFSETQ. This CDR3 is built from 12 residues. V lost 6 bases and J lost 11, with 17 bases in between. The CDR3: CASKDTSRAYTF. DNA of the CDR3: TGCGCCAGCAAAGACACCTCCCGTGCATACACCTTC.

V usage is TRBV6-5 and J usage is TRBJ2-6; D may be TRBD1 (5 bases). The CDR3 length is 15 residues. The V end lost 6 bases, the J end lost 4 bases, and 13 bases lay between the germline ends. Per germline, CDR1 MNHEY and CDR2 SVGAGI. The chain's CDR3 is CASRSAGPGANVLTF. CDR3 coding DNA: TGTGCCAGCAGATCGGCAGGGCCCGGGGCCAACGTCCTGACTTTC.

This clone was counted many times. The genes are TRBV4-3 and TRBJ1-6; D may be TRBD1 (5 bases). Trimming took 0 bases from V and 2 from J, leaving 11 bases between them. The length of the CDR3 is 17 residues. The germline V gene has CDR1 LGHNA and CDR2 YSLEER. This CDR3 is CASSQDHGGTYNSPLHF. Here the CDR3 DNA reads TGCGCCAGCAGCCAAGATCATGGGGGGACCTATAATTCACCCCTCCACTTT.

The CDR3, as DNA: TGTGCCAGCTCACCCGGACAGGGGGCTAACTATGGCTACACCTTC. This codes for CASSPGQGANYGYTF. The rearrangement uses TRBV18 and TRBJ1-2; TRBD1 aligns across 10 bases. The J segment lost 0 bases and the V segment lost 3 bases, leaving 1 base of the junction unmatched. The CDR3 extends over 15 amino acids. Per the germline V gene, CDR1 is KGHSH and CDR2 is LQKENI.